This TCR beta chain emerged from a study of PD-1 blockade in classical Hodgkin lymphoma. As for the study in general: Administration of nivolumab to patients was at 3 mg/kg intravenously every 2 weeks.

Regarding time point: cycle 4 day 1 (C4D1), after 5 to 7 weeks of nivolumab. All patients experienced relapse after autologous stem cell transplantation, and brentuximab vedotin exposure was variable. Thawed PBMCs underwent magnetic negative selection to obtain purified CD8+ T cells. Germline V CDR1 and CDR2: MGHDK, SYGVNS. V lost 3 bases and J lost 5; bases outside the gene matches: 12. This CDR3 is 16 amino acids long. Study observations and caveats: Exclusion removed patients who began nivolumab under 1 year after ASCT. Relapsed/refractory patients reportedly had lower baseline diversity than newly diagnosed patients.

The method was immunoSEQ multiplex PCR; TCRdb's version includes in-frame clones alone and lacks a portion of them. This sample yields approximately 14,000 clones, of which about 89% are seen a single time; around 20% belongs to the top ten. For this clone: Its target is unknown.

The receptor's source is a human donor with classical Hodgkin lymphoma. The gene calls are TRBV25-1 and TRBJ2-5; 7 positions agree with TRBD1. Specimen: CD8+ T cells from blood, collected before the fourth cycle of nivolumab. The CDR3 region has the DNA TGTGCCAGCAGTGATCCACGGACAGGTACCAGGGAGACCCAGTACTTC. This sequence encodes CASSDPRTGTRETQYF.